This TCR beta chain was sequenced for a study of cytomegalovirus exposure and HLA in healthy donors. Across the study: A later analysis reported the same platform for the 90 to 150 validation repertoires and the roughly 670 first-cohort repertoires.

Only in-frame clones appear in the TCRdb table, and some are missing; sequencing was by immunoSEQ multiplex PCR. The sample has around 61,000 clones; approximately 92% are singletons. Study conclusions and caveats: It was reportedly the case that the classifier diagnosed cytomegalovirus status with high specificity and sensitivity. Confirmation in vitro established that a few CMV-associated chains were specific for CMV antigens.

Germline V gene lookup returns CDR1 MNHEY and CDR2 SVGAGI. This CDR3 contains 15 residues. After removal of 5 bases from V and 0 bases from J, the junction contained 4 bases not matched to a gene. A word on this clone: Its antigen is unknown.

The TCR comes from a man aged 18 to 30 in good health and CMV-seronegative. The chain couples TRBV6-5 to TRBJ2-1; 7 bases match TRBD1. The sample consisted of PBMCs. CDR3 nucleotide sequence: TGTGCCAGCAGTCTAGAGGGGGCCTCCTACAATGAGCAGTTCTTC. This sequence encodes CASSLEGASYNEQFF.